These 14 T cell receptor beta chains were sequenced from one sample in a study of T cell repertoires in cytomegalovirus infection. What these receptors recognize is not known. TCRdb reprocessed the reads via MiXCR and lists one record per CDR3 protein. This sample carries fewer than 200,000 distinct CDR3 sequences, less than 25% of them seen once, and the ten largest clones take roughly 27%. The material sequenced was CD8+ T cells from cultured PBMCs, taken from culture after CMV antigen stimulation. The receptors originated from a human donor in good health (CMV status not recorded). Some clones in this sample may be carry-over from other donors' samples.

CDR3 coding DNA: TGTGCCAGCAGACACAGGGAGGGATATGGCTACACCTTC. Translation gives CASRHREGYGYTF. The chain uses TRBV12-3 or TRBV12-4 and TRBJ1-2; D perhaps matches TRBD1 (6 bases). This CDR3 has 13 amino acids. Trimming removed 6 bases from V and 5 bases from J, with 13 bases in between.

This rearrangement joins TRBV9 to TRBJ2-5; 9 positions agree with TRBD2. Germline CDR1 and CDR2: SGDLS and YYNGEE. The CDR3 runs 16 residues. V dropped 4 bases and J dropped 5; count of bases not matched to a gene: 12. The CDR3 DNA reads TGTGCCAGCAGCCCTTTAGGCGGGGGGGCCAGTGAGACCCAGTACTTC. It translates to CASSPLGGGASETQYF. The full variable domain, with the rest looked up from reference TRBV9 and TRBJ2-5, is DSGVTQTPKHLITATGQRVTLRCSPRSGDLSVYWYQQSLDQGLQFLIQYYNGEERAKGNILERFSAQQFPDLHSELNLSSLELGDSALYFCASSPLGGGASETQYFGPGTRLLVL.

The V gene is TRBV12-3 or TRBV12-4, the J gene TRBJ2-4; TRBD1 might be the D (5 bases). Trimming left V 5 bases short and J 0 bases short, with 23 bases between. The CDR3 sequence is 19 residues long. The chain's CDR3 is CASSRSPPRQRLAKNIQYF. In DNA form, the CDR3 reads TGTGCCAGCAGTCGATCCCCCCCGCGACAGAGGTTAGCCAAAAACATTCAGTACTTC.

This chain's CDR3 is CASSLSAGAYWYEQYF. CDR3 sequence (DNA): TGTGCCAGCAGCCTGAGTGCAGGGGCTTACTGGTACGAGCAGTACTTC. The V call is TRBV7-2, the J call TRBJ2-7; possibly TRBD1 for D (6 bases). Trimming removed 5 bases at V and 4 bases at J, with 21 bases between. The CDR3 has 16 amino acids. Germline lookup yields CDR1 SGHTA and CDR2 FQGNSA. Full variable domain (missing parts from reference TRBV7-2 and TRBJ2-7): GAGVSQSPSNKVTEKGKDVELRCDPISGHTALYWYRQSLGQGLEFLIYFQGNSAPDKSGLPSDRFSAERTGGSVSTLTIQRTQQEDSAVYLCASSLSAGAYWYEQYFGPGTRLTVT.

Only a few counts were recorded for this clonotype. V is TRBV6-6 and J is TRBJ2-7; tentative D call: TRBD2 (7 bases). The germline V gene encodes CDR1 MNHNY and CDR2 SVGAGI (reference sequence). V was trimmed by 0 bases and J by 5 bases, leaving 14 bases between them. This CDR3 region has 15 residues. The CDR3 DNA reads TGTGCCAGCAGTTACTCGAGGGGGGGCCGCCACGAGCAGTACTTC. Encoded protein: CASSYSRGGRHEQYF.

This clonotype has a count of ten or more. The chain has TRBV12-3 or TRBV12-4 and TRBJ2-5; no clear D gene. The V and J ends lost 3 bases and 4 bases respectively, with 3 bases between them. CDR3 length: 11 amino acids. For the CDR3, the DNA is TGTGCCAGCAGTTTGACAGAGACCCAGTACTTC. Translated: CASSLTETQYF.

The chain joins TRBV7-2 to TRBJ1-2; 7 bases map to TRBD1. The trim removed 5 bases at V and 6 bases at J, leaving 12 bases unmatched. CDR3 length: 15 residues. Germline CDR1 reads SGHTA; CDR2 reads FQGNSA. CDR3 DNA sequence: TGTGCCAGCAGCGTTAGATCCGGGACAGAGGATGGCTACACCTTC. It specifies CASSVRSGTEDGYTF.

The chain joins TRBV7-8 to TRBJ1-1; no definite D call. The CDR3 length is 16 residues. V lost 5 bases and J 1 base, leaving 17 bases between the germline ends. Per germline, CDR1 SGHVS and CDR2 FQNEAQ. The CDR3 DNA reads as TGTGCCAGCAGCCCAGCCGGTCCTCTACCGAACACTGAAGCTTTCTTT. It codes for CASSPAGPLPNTEAFF.

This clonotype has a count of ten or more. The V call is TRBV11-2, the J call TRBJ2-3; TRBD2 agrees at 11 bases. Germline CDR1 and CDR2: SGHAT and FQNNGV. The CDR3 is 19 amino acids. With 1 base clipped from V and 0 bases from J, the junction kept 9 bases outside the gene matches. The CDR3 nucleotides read TGTGCCAGCAGCTTAGTGGCTAGCGGGGGGTATTATAGCACAGATACGCAGTATTTT. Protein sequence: CASSLVASGGYYSTDTQYF.

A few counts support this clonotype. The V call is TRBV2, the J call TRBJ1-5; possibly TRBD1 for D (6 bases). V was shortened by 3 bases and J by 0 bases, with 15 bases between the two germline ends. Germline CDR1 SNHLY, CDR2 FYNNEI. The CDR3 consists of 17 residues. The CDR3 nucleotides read TGTGCCAGCAGTGAGGGGACACGAGTTTATAGCAATCAGCCCCAGCATTTT. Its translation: CASSEGTRVYSNQPQHF.

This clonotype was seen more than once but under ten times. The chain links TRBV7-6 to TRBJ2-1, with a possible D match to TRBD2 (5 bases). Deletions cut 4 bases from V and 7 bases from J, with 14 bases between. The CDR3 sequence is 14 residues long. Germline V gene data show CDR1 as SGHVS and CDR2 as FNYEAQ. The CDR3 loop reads CASSSPGSRNEQFF. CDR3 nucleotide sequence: TGTGCCAGCAGCTCCCCGGGGTCTAGGAATGAGCAGTTCTTC.

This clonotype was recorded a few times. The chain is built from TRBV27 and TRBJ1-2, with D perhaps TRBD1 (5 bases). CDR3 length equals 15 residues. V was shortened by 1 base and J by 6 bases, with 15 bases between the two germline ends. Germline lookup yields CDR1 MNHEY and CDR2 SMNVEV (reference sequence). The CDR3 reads CASSLFGDGEDGYTF. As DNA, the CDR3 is TGTGCCAGCAGTTTATTCGGGGACGGAGAAGATGGCTACACCTTC.

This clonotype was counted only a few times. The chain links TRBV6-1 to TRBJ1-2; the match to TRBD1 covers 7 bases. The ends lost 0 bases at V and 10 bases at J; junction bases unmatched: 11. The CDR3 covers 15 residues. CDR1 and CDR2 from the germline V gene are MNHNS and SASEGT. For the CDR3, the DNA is TGTGCCAGCAGTGAAGCAGGGGACAGATCCCATGACTACACCTTC. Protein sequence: CASSEAGDRSHDYTF.

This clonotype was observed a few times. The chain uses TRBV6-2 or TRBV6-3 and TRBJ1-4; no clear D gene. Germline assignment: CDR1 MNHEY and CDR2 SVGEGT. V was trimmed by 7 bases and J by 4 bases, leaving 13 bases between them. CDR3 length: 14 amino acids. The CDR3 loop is CASNDVDDNEKLFF. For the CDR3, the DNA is TGTGCCAGCAACGACGTTGATGATAATGAAAAACTGTTTTTT.